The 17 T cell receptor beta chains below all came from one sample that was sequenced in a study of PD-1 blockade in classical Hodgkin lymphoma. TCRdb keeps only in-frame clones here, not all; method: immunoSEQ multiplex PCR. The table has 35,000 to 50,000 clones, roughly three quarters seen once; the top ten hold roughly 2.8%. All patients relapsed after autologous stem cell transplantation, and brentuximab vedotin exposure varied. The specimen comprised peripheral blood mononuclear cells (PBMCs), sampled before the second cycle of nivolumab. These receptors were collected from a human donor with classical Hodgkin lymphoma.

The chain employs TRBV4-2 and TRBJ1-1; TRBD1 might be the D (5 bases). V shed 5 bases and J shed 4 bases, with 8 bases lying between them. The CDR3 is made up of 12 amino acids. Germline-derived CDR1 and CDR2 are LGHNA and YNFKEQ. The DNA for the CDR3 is TGTGCCAGCAGCGGAGACAGCACTGAAGCTTTCTTT. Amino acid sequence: CASSGDSTEAFF.

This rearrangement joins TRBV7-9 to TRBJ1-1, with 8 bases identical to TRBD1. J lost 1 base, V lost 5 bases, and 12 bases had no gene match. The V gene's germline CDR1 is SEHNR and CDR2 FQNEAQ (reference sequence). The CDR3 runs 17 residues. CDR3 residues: CASSPLWTGLTNTEAFF. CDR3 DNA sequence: TGTGCCAGCAGCCCACTCTGGACAGGGCTTACGAACACTGAAGCTTTCTTT.

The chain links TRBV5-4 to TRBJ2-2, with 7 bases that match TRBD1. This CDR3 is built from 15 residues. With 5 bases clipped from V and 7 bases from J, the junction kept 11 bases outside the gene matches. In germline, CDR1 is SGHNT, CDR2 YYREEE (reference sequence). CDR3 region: CASRKTGTSNGELFF. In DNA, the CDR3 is TGTGCCAGCAGGAAGACAGGGACGTCTAACGGGGAGCTGTTTTTT.

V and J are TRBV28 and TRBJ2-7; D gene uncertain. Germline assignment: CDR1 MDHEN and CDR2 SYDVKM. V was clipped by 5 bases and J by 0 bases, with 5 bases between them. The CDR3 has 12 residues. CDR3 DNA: TGTGCCAGCAGTGGCATCTCCTACGAGCAGTACTTC. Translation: CASSGISYEQYF. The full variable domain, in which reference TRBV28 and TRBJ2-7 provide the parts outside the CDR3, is DVKVTQSSRYLVKRTGEKVFLECVQDMDHENMFWYRQDPGLGLRLIYFSYDVKMKEKGDIPEGYSVSREKKERFSLILESASTNQTSMYLCASSGISYEQYFGPGTRLTVT.

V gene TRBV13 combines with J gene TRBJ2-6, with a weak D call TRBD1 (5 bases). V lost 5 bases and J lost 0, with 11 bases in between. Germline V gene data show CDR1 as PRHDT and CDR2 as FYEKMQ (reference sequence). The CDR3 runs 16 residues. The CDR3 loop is CASSADSHSGANVLTF. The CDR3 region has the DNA TGTGCCAGCAGCGCCGACAGTCACTCTGGGGCCAACGTCCTGACTTTC.

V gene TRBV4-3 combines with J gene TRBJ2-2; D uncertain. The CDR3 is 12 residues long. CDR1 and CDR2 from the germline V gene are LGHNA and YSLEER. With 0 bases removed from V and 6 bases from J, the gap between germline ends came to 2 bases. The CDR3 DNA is TGCGCCAGCAGCCAAGATCCCGGGGAGCTGTTTTTT. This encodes CASSQDPGELFF.

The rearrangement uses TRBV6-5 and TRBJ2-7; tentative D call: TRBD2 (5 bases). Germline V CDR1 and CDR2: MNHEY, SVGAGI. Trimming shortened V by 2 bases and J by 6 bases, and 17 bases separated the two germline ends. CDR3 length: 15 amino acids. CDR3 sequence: CASSYSVRGGFEQYF. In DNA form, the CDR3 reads TGTGCCAGCAGTTACAGTGTTCGTGGAGGTTTCGAGCAGTACTTC.

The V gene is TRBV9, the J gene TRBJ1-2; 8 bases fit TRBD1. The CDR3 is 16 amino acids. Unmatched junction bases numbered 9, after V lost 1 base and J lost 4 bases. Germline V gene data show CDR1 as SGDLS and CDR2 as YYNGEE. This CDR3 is CASSVTGQGAPYGYTF. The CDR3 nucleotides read TGTGCCAGCAGCGTAACCGGGCAGGGGGCTCCCTATGGCTACACCTTC.

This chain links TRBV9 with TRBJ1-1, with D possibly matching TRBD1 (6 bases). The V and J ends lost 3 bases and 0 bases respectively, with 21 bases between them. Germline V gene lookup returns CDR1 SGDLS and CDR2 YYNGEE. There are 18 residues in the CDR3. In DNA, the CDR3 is TGTGCCAGCAGCGATTCGATCGGGGGGCTCCGCGTGAACACTGAAGCTTTCTTT. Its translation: CASSDSIGGLRVNTEAFF.

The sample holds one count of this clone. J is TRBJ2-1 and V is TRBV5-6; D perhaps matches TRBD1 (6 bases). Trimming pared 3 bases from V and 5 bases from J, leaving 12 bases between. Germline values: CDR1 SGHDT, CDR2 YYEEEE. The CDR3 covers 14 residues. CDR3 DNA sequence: TGTGCCAGCAGCTCGGACAGAAGAAACAATGAGCAGTTCTTC. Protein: CASSSDRRNNEQFF.

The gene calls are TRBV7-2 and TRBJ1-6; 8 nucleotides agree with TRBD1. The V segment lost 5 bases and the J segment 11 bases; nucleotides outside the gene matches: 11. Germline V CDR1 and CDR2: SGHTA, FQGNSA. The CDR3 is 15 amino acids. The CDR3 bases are TGTGCCAGCAGCAAGGACAGGGATGCGAGGACACCCCTCCACTTT. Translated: CASSKDRDARTPLHF.

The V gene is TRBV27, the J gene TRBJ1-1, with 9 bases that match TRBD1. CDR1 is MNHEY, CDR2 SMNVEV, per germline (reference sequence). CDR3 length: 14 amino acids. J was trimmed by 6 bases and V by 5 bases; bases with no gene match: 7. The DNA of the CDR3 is TGTGCCAGCAGTCCTCCGACAGGGGGGTCTGAAGCTTTCTTT. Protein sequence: CASSPPTGGSEAFF.

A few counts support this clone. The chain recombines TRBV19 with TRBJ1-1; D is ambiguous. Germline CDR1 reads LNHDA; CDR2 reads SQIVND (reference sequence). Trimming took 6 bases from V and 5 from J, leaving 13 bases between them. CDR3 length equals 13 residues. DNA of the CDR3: TGTGCCAGTAGAGCCCGGTCGGGGACTGAAGCTTTCTTT. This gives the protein CASRARSGTEAFF.

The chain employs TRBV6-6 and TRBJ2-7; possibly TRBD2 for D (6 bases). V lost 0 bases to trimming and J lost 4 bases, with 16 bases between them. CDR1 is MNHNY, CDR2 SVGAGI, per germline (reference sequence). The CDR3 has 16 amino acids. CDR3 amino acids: CASSYSRFQGGYEQYF. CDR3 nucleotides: TGTGCCAGCAGTTACTCGCGTTTTCAGGGAGGATACGAGCAGTACTTC.

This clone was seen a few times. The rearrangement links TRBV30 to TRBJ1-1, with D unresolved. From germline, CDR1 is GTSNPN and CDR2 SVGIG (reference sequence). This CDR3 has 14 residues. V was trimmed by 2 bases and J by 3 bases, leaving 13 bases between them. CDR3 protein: CAWSRRVGDTEAFF. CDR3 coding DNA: TGTGCCTGGAGTCGGAGGGTCGGAGACACTGAAGCTTTCTTT.

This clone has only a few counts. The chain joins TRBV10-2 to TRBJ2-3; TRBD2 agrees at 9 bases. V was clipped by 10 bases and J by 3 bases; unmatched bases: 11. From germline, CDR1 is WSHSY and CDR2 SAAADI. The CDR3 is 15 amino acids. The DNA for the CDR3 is TGCGCCACTTATCACTTAGCGGGGGCTACAGATACGCAGTATTTT. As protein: CATYHLAGATDTQYF.

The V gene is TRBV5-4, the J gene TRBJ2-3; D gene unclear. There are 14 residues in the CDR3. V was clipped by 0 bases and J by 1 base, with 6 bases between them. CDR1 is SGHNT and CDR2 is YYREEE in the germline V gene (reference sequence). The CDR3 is CASSLGPGTDTQYF. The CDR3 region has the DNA TGTGCCAGCAGCTTGGGCCCCGGCACAGATACGCAGTATTTT.